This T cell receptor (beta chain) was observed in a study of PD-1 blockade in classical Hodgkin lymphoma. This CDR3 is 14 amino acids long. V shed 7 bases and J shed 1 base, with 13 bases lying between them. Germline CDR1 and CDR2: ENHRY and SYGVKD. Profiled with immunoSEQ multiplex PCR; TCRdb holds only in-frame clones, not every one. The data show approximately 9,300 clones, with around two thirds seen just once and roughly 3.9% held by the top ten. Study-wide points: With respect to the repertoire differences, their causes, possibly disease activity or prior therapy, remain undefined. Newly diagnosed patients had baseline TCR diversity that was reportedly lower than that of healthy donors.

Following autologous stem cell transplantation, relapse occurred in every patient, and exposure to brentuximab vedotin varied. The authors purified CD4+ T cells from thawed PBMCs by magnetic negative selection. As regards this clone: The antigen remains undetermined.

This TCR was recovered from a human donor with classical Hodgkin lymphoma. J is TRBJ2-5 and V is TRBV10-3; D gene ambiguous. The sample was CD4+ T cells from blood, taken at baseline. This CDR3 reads CAIMSPAGQETQYF. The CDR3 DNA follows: TGTGCCATCATGAGTCCGGCCGGCCAAGAGACCCAGTACTTC.